This TCR beta chain came from a study of T cells in Graves' hyperthyroidism and ophthalmopathy. As for the study in general: Peripheral blood was drawn at first diagnosis, prior to all treatment.

General observations from the study: Most expanded thyroid clonotypes above 0.001 recurred in blood. Classification by a 13 V-J model distinguished ophthalmopathy from stable hyperthyroidism.

Over 8 ml fresh peripheral blood yielded the PBMCs. Trimming shortened V by 0 bases and J by 7 bases, and 11 bases separated the two germline ends. Germline V CDR1 and CDR2: DFQATT, SNEGSKA (reference sequence). CDR3 length equals 13 residues. RNA transcripts served as the template for amplifying TCR beta CDR3 regions. The HTBI primer set drove a first-round RT-PCR of the TCR CDR3. Using its own MiXCR run on the multiplex PCR reads, TCRdb lists one record per CDR3 protein. Seen here are about 130,000 distinct CDR3 sequences, over 20% observed once, and the top ten hold about 70%. This clonotype was detected many times. No antigen is known for it.

Material: blood. V usage is TRBV20-1 and J usage is TRBJ2-3, with no clear D. The sequence was obtained from a woman between 45 and 60 years old with Graves' hyperthyroidism that later progressed to Graves' ophthalmopathy. CDR3 loop: CSARDRLMHTQYF. CDR3 nucleotides: TGCAGTGCTAGAGATCGACTTATGCATACGCAGTATTTT.